This T cell receptor (beta chain) was retrieved from a study of blood T cell repertoires in COVID-19. Study context: There were acute and convalescent COVID-19 samples, and they came from the United States, Italy and Spain. The analysed material was cDNA or gDNA that came from T cells, B-cell-depleted T cells, or PBMCs.

In the authors' workflow: Reference gene primer amplification yielded estimated nucleated cell counts. The table came from immunoSEQ multiplex PCR; TCRdb's copy has only in-frame clones and leaves some out. V, J and clone size are taken as reported in that table, and D and trimming were inferred from the DNA itself. The data contain tens of thousands of clones, more than 60% of them singletons. The sequence derives from a human donor in a cohort sampled during active COVID-19. Sequenced: peripheral blood.

In DNA form, the CDR3 reads TGTGCCTGGAGTAGAGGTCGTCGGCCCTACGAGCAGTACTTC. Translation gives CAWSRGRRPYEQYF. The chain couples TRBV30 to TRBJ2-7; D gene uncertain. The V gene's germline CDR1 is GTSNPN and CDR2 SVGIG (reference sequence). The length of the CDR3 is 14 residues. Deletions cut 2 bases from V and 2 bases from J, with 13 bases between.